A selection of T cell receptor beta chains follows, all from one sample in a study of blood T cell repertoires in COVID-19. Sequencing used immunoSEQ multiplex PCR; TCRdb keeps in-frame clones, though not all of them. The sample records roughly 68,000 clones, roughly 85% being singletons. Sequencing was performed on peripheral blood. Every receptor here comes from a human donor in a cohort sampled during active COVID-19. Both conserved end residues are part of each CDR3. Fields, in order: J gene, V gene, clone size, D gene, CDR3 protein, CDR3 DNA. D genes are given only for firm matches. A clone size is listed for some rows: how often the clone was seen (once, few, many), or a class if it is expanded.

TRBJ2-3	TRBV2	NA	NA	CASSDIGWTDTQYF	TGTGCCAGCAGTGATATCGGGTGGACAGATACGCAGTATTTT
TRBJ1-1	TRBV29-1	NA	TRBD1	CSVRDRGRNTEAFF	TGCAGCGTCCGGGACAGGGGGAGGAACACTGAAGCTTTCTTT
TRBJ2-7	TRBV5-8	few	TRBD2	CASRLAGGSYEQYF	TGTGCCAGCAGATTAGCGGGAGGTTCCTACGAGCAGTACTTC
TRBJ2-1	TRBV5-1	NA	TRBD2	CASSSPISGGVSSEQFF	TGCGCCAGCAGCTCCCCCATTAGCGGGGGGGTTTCTAGTGAGCAGTTCTTC
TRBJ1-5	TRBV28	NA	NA	CASRLREGLGNQPQHF	TGTGCCAGCCGCCTTAGGGAGGGTCTGGGCAATCAGCCCCAGCATTTT
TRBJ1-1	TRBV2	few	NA	CATQPTSILSTEAFF	TGTGCCACCCAACCTACCTCAATCCTGAGCACTGAAGCTTTCTTT
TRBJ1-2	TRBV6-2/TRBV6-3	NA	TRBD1	CASSRTGAWSYGYTF	TGTGCCAGCAGTCGAACAGGGGCCTGGAGCTATGGCTACACCTTC
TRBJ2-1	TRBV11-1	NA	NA	CASSPGEEQFF	TGTGCCAGCAGCCCCGGGGAGGAGCAGTTCTTC
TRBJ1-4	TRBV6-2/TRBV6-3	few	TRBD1	CASSYSAGTDGNYDEKLFF	TGTGCCAGCAGTTACTCAGCAGGGACAGATGGTAACTACGATGAAAAACTGTTTTTT
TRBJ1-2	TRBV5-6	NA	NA	CASSLGQRSNYGYTF	TGTGCCAGCAGCTTAGGACAGCGATCTAACTATGGCTACACCTTC
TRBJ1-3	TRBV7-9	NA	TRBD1	CASSPSTGVADTIYF	TGTGCCAGCAGCCCCTCGACAGGGGTGGCGGACACCATATATTTT
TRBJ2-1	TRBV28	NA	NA	CASTVGRSHNEQFF	TGTGCCAGCACGGTGGGGAGGTCCCACAATGAGCAGTTCTTC
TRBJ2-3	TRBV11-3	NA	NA	CASSFRGVSTDTQYF	TGTGCCAGCAGCTTCCGTGGAGTTAGCACAGATACGCAGTATTTT
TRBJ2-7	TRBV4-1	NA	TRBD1	CASSRTGSYEQYF	TGCGCCAGCAGCCGGACAGGTTCCTACGAGCAGTACTTC
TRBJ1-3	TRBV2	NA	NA	CASSLRQSYSGNTIYF	TGTGCCAGCAGTCTTAGACAGTCCTACTCTGGAAACACCATATATTTT
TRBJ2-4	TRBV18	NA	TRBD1	CASSPGDRGDIQYF	TGTGCCAGCTCACCGGGGGACAGGGGTGACATTCAGTACTTC
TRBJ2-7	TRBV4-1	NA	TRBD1	CASSPRTGGSESSYEQYF	TGCGCCAGCAGCCCCAGGACAGGGGGGAGCGAGAGCTCCTACGAGCAGTACTTC
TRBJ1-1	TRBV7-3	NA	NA	CASSLMGTGKAFF	TGTGCCAGCAGCTTAATGGGGACTGGAAAAGCTTTCTTT
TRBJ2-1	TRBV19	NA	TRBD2	CASSMPGGWNEQFF	TGTGCCAGTAGTATGCCGGGGGGGTGGAATGAGCAGTTCTTC
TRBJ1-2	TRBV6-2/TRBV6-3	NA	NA	CASSLDYYGYTF	TGTGCCAGCAGTTTAGACTACTATGGCTACACCTTC
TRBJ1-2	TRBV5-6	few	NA	CASSTSRIYGYTF	TGTGCCAGCAGCACTTCCAGGATCTATGGCTACACCTTC
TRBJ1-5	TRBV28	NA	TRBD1	CASSLVAGTGRQPQHF	TGTGCCAGCAGCTTAGTGGCCGGGACAGGGCGGCAGCCCCAGCATTTT
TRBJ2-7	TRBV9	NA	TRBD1	CASSAGWGSGTAYEQYF	TGTGCCAGCAGCGCAGGATGGGGGTCCGGGACAGCCTACGAGCAGTACTTC
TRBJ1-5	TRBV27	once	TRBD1	CASSLTGGGNQPQHF	TGTGCCAGCAGTTTAACAGGGGGAGGCAATCAGCCCCAGCATTTT
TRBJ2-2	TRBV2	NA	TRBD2	CASRLGREVTGELFF	TGTGCCAGCAGACTCGGGCGGGAGGTCACCGGGGAGCTGTTTTTT